This T cell receptor beta chain derives from a study of blood T cells in healthy people across ages. It was with a sample-barcoded 5' primer and a J-beta primer mix that a second PCR of roughly 7 to 12 cycles was run. TCRdb re-analysed the 5' RACE reads in MiXCR, keeping a single row per CDR3 protein. The repertoire holds hundreds of thousands of distinct CDR3 sequences, with about 51% as singletons. This clonotype was observed a handful of times. One end of the junction varies from germline; a read error may be responsible. Germline V lookup: CDR1 SNHLY, CDR2 FYNNEI. The CDR3 is 11 residues long. This chain uses TRBV2 with TRBJ2-2; no clear D. The receptor's source is an elderly woman in good health. What was sequenced was blood. DNA for the CDR3: TGCGTCTGTACGAACACCGGGGAGCTGTTTTTT. As protein: CVCTNTGELFF.